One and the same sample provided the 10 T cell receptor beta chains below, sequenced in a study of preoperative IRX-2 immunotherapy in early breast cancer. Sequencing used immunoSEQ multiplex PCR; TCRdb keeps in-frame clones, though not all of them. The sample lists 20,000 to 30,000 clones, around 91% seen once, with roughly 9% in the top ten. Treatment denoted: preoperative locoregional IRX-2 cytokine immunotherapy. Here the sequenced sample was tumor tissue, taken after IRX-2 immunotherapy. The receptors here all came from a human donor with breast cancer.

CDR3 sequence reads: CASSFFGETQYF. Written as DNA, the CDR3 is TGTGCCAGCAGCTTTTTTGGGGAGACCCAGTACTTC. The rearrangement uses TRBV7-2 and TRBJ2-5; no reliable D call. Germline values: CDR1 SGHTA, CDR2 FQGNSA. Trimming removed 3 bases at V and 5 bases at J, with 7 bases between. The CDR3 runs to 12 residues.

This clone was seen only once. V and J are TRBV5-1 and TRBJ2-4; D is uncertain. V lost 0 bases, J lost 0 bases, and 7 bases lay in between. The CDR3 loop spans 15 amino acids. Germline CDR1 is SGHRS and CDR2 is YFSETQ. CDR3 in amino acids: CASSLGTLAKNIQYF. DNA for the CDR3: TGCGCCAGCAGCTTGGGTACCCTAGCCAAAAACATTCAGTACTTC.

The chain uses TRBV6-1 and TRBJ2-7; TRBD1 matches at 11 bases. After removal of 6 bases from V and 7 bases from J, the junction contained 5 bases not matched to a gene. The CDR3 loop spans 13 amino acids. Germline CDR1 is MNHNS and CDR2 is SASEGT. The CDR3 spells CASRGQGAREQYF. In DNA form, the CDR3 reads TGTGCCAGCAGAGGACAGGGGGCGCGGGAGCAGTACTTC.

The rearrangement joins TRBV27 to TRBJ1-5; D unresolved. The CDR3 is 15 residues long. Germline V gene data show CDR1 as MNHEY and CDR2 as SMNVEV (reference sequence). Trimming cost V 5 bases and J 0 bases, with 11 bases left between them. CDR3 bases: TGTGCCAGCAGTCTCGACCGAAATAGCAATCAGCCCCAGCATTTT. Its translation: CASSLDRNSNQPQHF.

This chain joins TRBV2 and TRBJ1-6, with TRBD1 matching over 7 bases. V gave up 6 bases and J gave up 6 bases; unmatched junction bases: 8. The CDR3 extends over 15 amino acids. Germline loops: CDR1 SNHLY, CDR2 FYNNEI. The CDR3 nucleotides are TGTGCCAGCAGGGCTCGACAGGGAGGTAATTCACCCCTCCACTTT. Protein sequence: CASRARQGGNSPLHF.

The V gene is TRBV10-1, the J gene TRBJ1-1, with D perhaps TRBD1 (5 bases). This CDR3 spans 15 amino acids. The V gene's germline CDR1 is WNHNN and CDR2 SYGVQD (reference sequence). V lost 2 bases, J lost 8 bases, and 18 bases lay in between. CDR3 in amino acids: CASSERAQGIAEAFF. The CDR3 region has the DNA TGCGCCAGCAGTGAGAGAGCTCAGGGTATCGCCGAAGCTTTCTTT.

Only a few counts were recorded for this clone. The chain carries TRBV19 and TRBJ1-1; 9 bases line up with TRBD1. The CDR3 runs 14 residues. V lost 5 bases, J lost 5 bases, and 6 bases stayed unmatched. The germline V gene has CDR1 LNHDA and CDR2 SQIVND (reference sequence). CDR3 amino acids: CASSPGQGSTEAFF. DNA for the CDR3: TGTGCCAGTAGTCCAGGACAGGGGTCGACTGAAGCTTTCTTT. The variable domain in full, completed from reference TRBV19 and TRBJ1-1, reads DGGITQSPKYLFRKEGQNVTLSCEQNLNHDAMYWYRQDPGQGLRLIYYSQIVNDFQKGDIAEGYSVSREKKESFPLTVTSAQKNPTAFYLCASSPGQGSTEAFFGQGTRLTVV.

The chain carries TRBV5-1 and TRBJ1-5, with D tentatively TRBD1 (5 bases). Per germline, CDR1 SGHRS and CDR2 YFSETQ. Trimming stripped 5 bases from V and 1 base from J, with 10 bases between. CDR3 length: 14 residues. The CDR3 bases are TGCGCCAGCAGGGTGGGACCGAGCAATCAGCCCCAGCATTTT. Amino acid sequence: CASRVGPSNQPQHF.

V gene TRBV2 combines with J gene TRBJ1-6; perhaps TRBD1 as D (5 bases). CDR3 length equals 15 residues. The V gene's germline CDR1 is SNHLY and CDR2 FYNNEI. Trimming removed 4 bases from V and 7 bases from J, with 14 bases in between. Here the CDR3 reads CASSAVGTGNSPLHF. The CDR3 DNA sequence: TGTGCCAGCAGTGCCGTCGGGACGGGGAATTCACCCCTCCACTTT.

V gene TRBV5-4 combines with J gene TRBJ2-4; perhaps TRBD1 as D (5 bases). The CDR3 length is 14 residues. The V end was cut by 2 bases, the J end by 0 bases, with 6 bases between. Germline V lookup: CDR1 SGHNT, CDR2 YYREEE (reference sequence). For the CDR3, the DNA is TGTGCCAGCAGCTTAGGACAAGCCAAAAACATTCAGTACTTC. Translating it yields CASSLGQAKNIQYF. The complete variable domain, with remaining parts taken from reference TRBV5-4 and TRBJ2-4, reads ETGVTQSPTHLIKTRGQQVTLRCSSQSGHNTVSWYQQALGQGPQFIFQYYREEENGRGNFPPRFSGLQFPNYSSELNVNALELDDSALYLCASSLGQAKNIQYFGAGTRLSVL.